The 21 T cell receptor beta chains below all came from one sample that was sequenced in a study of shared clonotypes between healthy human individuals. Only in-frame clones appear in the TCRdb table, and some are missing; sequencing was by immunoSEQ multiplex PCR. The data contain about 480,000 clones, about 80% of them singletons. Sequencing input: PBMCs. These receptors all stem from a middle-aged woman in good health. Some clones in this sample may be carry-over from other donors' samples.

The chain couples TRBV5-1 to TRBJ2-7; D is perhaps TRBD1 or TRBD2 (5 bases each). The CDR3 runs to 16 residues. The V and J ends lost 4 bases and 4 bases respectively, with 21 bases between them. CDR1 SGHRS and CDR2 YFSETQ come from the germline V gene. The DNA of the CDR3 is TGCGCCAGCAGCCCGGTTTGGGGGACCACCCATTACGAGCAGTACTTC. Its translation: CASSPVWGTTHYEQYF.

In its sample, this clone was seen a few times. The chain employs TRBV30 and TRBJ2-6; D gene uncertain. The CDR3 is 12 amino acids. The V end was cut by 4 bases, the J end by 0 bases, with 1 base between. Per the germline V gene, CDR1 is GTSNPN and CDR2 is SVGIG (reference sequence). CDR3: CAWNSGANVLTF. CDR3 nucleotides: TGTGCCTGGAACTCTGGGGCCAACGTCCTGACTTTC.

This chain links TRBV5-1 with TRBJ2-3; the match to TRBD2 covers 9 bases. The length of the CDR3 is 14 residues. Trimming took 5 bases from V and 2 from J; bases not matched to a gene: 3. The germline V gene encodes CDR1 SGHRS and CDR2 YFSETQ. The CDR3 bases are TGCGCCAGCAGACTAGCGGGTATCACAGATACGCAGTATTTT. Its protein is CASRLAGITDTQYF.

This chain uses TRBV7-2 with TRBJ1-1, with a tentative D call TRBD1 (6 bases). Germline V gene data show CDR1 as SGHTA and CDR2 as FQGNSA. V lost 2 bases, J lost 2 bases, and 15 bases lay in between. The CDR3 covers 16 residues. CDR3: CASSLRGTTGNTEAFF. The CDR3 coding sequence is TGTGCCAGCAGCTTAAGGGGGACGACAGGAAACACTGAAGCTTTCTTT. The whole variable domain, filled in from reference TRBV7-2 and TRBJ1-1, reads GAGVSQSPSNKVTEKGKDVELRCDPISGHTALYWYRQSLGQGLEFLIYFQGNSAPDKSGLPSDRFSAERTGGSVSTLTIQRTQQEDSAVYLCASSLRGTTGNTEAFFGQGTRLTVV.

The V gene is TRBV18, the J gene TRBJ2-1; no reliable D call. Looked up from germline, CDR1 is KGHSH and CDR2 is LQKENI. Trimming pared 3 bases from V and 10 bases from J, leaving 10 bases between. CDR3 size: 12 residues. The DNA of the CDR3 is TGTGCCAGCTCACCGGTCGCGCTAGAGCAGTTCTTC. It translates to CASSPVALEQFF.

The chain uses TRBV21-1 and TRBJ1-1; the D call TRBD1 from the table was never checked on the DNA. TRBV21-1 is listed as a pseudogene. The CDR3 contains 16 residues. CDR3 loop: CASSKEEKGAGTEAFF. The CDR3 DNA reads TGTGCCAGCAGCAAAGAAGAAAAGGGGGCAGGAACTGAAGCTTTCTTT.

This sequence joins TRBV9 and TRBJ1-1, with a possible D match to TRBD1 (5 bases). Trimming pared 0 bases from V and 10 bases from J, leaving 13 bases between. The CDR3 consists of 13 residues. Germline-derived CDR1 and CDR2 are SGDLS and YYNGEE. CDR3: CASSVEFQGAAFF. The DNA of the CDR3 is TGTGCCAGCAGCGTAGAATTCCAGGGTGCAGCTTTCTTT.

This chain connects TRBV11-2 to TRBJ2-1; 8 positions agree with TRBD2. This CDR3 contains 18 residues. Trimming took 1 base from V and 0 from J; bases not matched to a gene: 8. Germline CDR1 is SGHAT and CDR2 is FQNNGV. CDR3 in amino acids: CASSLGSGATSSYNEQFF. CDR3 coding DNA: TGTGCCAGCAGCTTAGGTAGCGGGGCCACCTCCTCCTACAATGAGCAGTTCTTC.

Only one count was recorded for this clone. The chain recombines TRBV7-8 with TRBJ1-1; no firm D call. V was trimmed by 10 bases and J by 1 base, leaving 19 bases between them. The CDR3 consists of 15 residues. Looked up from germline, CDR1 is SGHVS and CDR2 is FQNEAQ. CDR3 residues: CATLLSRAPNTEAFF. CDR3 in DNA: TGTGCCACCCTCCTCTCGCGGGCCCCGAACACTGAAGCTTTCTTT.

V gene TRBV5-1 combines with J gene TRBJ2-5, with D possibly matching TRBD2 (5 bases). The CDR3 is 15 residues long. The V end lost 0 bases, the J end lost 1 base, and 10 bases lay between the germline ends. The V gene's germline CDR1 is SGHRS and CDR2 YFSETQ. CDR3 bases: TGCGCCAGCAGCTTGGCGCGGGCGCTCCAAGAGACCCAGTACTTC. As protein: CASSLARALQETQYF.

The genes are TRBV28 and TRBJ2-3; a possible D gene is TRBD1 (6 bases). Germline V gives CDR1 MDHEN, CDR2 SYDVKM. This CDR3 is built from 15 residues. Trimming removed 10 bases at V and 1 base at J, with 18 bases between. In DNA, the CDR3 is TGTGCCATCCGTAGGGGGAGCGTAGGCACAGATACGCAGTATTTT. Its translation: CAIRRGSVGTDTQYF. The full variable domain, rest sourced from reference TRBV28 and TRBJ2-3, is DVKVTQSSRYLVKRTGEKVFLECVQDMDHENMFWYRQDPGLGLRLIYFSYDVKMKEKGDIPEGYSVSREKKERFSLILESASTNQTSMYLCAIRRGSVGTDTQYFGPGTRLTVL.

The V and J genes are TRBV5-1 and TRBJ2-1; 10 nucleotides match TRBD2. The CDR3 runs 16 residues. Germline V gives CDR1 SGHRS, CDR2 YFSETQ. The V gene end was trimmed by 3 bases and the J gene end by 2 bases; junction bases not matched to a gene: 5. The CDR3 DNA sequence: TGCGCCAGCAGCTCCGGACTAGCGGCCGCCTACAATGAGCAGTTCTTC. It yields the protein CASSSGLAAAYNEQFF.

This chain connects TRBV4-1 to TRBJ1-1; D might be TRBD1 (6 bases). The germline V gene has CDR1 MGHRA and CDR2 YSYEKL. CDR3 length: 14 amino acids. Trimming removed 0 bases from V and 11 bases from J, with 16 bases in between. CDR3 DNA sequence: TGCGCCAGCAGCCAAGAGGAACAGGGTAGGATCGCTTTCTTT. It encodes CASSQEEQGRIAFF.

This clone was recorded a few times. The rearrangement joins TRBV4-1 to TRBJ1-5; weak D call: TRBD1 (6 bases). This CDR3 is built from 14 residues. Per germline, CDR1 MGHRA and CDR2 YSYEKL. V was pared by 4 bases and J by 6 bases, with 13 bases between. CDR3 in DNA: TGCGCCAGCAGCCGATTACAGGGTAGTCAGCCCCAGCATTTT. This sequence encodes CASSRLQGSQPQHF.

The chain links TRBV28 to TRBJ2-7; D call uncertain. Germline CDR1 and CDR2: MDHEN and SYDVKM. The CDR3 spans 14 residues. Trimming removed 2 bases at V and 5 bases at J, with 13 bases between. The CDR3 loop is CASSLQPPRDEQYF. Here the CDR3 DNA reads TGTGCCAGCAGTTTACAGCCTCCCCGCGACGAGCAGTACTTC.

The rearrangement joins TRBV19 to TRBJ1-1; D may be TRBD1 (6 bases). Deletions cut 2 bases from V and 1 base from J, with 11 bases between. Per the germline V gene, CDR1 is LNHDA and CDR2 is SQIVND (reference sequence). The CDR3 totals 15 residues. In DNA form, the CDR3 reads TGTGCCAGTAGTATACCCGGGGGGGCGAACACTGAAGCTTTCTTT. Its translation: CASSIPGGANTEAFF.

V gene TRBV7-2 combines with J gene TRBJ1-2, with TRBD1 as a possible D gene (5 bases). Germline loops: CDR1 SGHTA, CDR2 FQGNSA. V lost 5 bases and J lost 5, with 12 bases in between. The CDR3 extends over 13 amino acids. Written as DNA, the CDR3 is TGTGCCAGCAGCCTCAACCCAGGGTATGGCTACACCTTC. Translated, it gives CASSLNPGYGYTF.

This clone was seen a handful of times. This chain connects TRBV4-1 to TRBJ1-5, with D possibly matching TRBD1 (6 bases). Trimming took off 0 bases at V and 0 bases at J, with 15 bases between the two ends. This CDR3 is built from 18 residues. CDR1 is MGHRA, CDR2 YSYEKL, per germline. Here the CDR3 reads CASSQEVTGAVSNQPQHF. Here the CDR3 DNA reads TGCGCCAGCAGCCAAGAAGTAACGGGGGCCGTTAGCAATCAGCCCCAGCATTTT.

The chain employs TRBV29-1 and TRBJ2-1; 12 bases fit TRBD1. This CDR3 spans 14 amino acids. V was clipped by 7 bases and J by 9 bases; unmatched bases: 10. The germline gives CDR1 SQVTM, CDR2 ANQGSEA. The CDR3 protein is CSAVPGQGAGEQFF. The CDR3 DNA reads as TGCAGCGCCGTCCCGGGACAGGGGGCGGGTGAGCAGTTCTTC.

J is TRBJ2-7 and V is TRBV7-8, with D possibly TRBD2 on 6 matching bases. Germline V gene data show CDR1 as SGHVS and CDR2 as FQNEAQ. The CDR3 totals 14 residues. V was trimmed by 5 bases and J by 0 bases, leaving 11 bases between them. In DNA form, the CDR3 reads TGTGCCAGCAGCCCGGGGACTGTCTCCTACGAGCAGTACTTC. Its protein is CASSPGTVSYEQYF.

Concerning this clone itself: At the DNA level, this CDR3 is encoded by other sequences in the same sample as well. This chain joins TRBV19 and TRBJ2-2; D ambiguous. The ends were cut back, 1 base at V and 1 base at J, with 4 bases in the middle. The CDR3 covers 14 residues. Germline V gene lookup returns CDR1 LNHDA and CDR2 SQIVND (reference sequence). The CDR3 region is CASSIGRNTGELFF. CDR3 nucleotide sequence: TGTGCCAGTAGTATAGGTCGGAACACCGGGGAGCTGTTTTTT.